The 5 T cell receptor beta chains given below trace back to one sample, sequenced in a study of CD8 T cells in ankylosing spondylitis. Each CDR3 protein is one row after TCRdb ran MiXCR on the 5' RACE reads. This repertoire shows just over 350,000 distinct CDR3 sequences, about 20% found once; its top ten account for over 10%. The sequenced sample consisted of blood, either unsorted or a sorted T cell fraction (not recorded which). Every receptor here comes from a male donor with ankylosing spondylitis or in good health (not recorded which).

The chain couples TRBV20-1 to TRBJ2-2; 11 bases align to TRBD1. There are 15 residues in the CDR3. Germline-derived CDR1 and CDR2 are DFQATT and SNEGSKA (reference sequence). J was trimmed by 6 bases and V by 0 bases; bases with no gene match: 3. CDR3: CSARDLGQGAGELFF. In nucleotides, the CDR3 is TGCAGTGCTAGAGATTTGGGACAGGGGGCCGGGGAGCTGTTTTTT.

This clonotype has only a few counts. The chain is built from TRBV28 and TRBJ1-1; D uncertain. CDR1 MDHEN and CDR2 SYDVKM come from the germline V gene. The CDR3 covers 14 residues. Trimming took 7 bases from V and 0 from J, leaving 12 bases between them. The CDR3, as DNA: TGTGCCAGCACTCTAGCGGACCTGAACACTGAAGCTTTCTTT. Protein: CASTLADLNTEAFF.

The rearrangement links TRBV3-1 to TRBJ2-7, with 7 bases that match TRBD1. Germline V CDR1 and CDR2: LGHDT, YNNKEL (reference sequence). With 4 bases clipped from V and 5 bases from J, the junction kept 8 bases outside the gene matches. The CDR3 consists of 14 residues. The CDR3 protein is CASSLGTAAHEQYF. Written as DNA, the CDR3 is TGTGCCAGCAGCCTAGGGACAGCGGCTCACGAGCAGTACTTC.

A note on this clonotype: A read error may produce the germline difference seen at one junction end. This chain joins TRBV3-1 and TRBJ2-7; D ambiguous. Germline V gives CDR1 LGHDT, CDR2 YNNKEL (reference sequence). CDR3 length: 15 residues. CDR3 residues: CATSQDLASSYEQYF. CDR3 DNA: TGTGCCACCAGCCAAGATCTTGCCAGCTCCTACGAGCAGTACTTC.

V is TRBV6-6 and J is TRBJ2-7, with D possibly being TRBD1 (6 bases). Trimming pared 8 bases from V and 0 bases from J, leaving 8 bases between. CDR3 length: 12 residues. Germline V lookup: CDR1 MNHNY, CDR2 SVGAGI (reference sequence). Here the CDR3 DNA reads TGTGCCAGCGGACAGTACTCCTACGAGCAGTACTTC. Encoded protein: CASGQYSYEQYF.